These 7 T cell receptor beta chains were all obtained from the same sample, sequenced in a study of long-term antiretroviral therapy in people with HIV. Version v3.0 of the immunoSEQ assay was performed at survey level. TCRdb's copy holds only in-frame clones and misses some; the assay was immunoSEQ multiplex PCR. The data hold tens of thousands of clones, with around 86% observed a single time. Sequenced material: unsorted PBMCs, taken 1.8 years before starting antiretroviral therapy. These receptors were collected from a woman in her 30s with HIV.

The chain employs TRBV30 and TRBJ1-2; 12 nucleotides align to TRBD1. This CDR3 region has 20 residues. CDR1 and CDR2 (germline): GTSNPN, SVGIG (reference sequence). The V and J ends lost 2 bases and 0 bases, in that order; junction bases with no gene match: 16. CDR3 residues: CAWSLGTGGPGVGSNYGYTF. DNA of the CDR3: TGTGCCTGGAGTCTCGGGACAGGGGGCCCCGGAGTCGGGTCTAACTATGGCTACACCTTC.

The gene calls are TRBV6-5 and TRBJ1-4, with 7 nucleotides matching TRBD1. The CDR3 consists of 16 residues. The germline gives CDR1 MNHEY, CDR2 SVGAGI. V shed 2 bases, J shed 4 bases, and the junction held 7 bases outside the gene matches. The CDR3 here is CASSYEGAGDNEKLFF. In DNA, the CDR3 is TGTGCCAGCAGTTACGAGGGGGCTGGGGATAATGAAAAACTGTTTTTT.

The chain combines TRBV2 with TRBJ2-7; 8 bases line up with TRBD1. Trimming removed 5 bases from V and 2 bases from J; junction bases left unmatched: 5. CDR1 is SNHLY, CDR2 FYNNEI, per germline. The CDR3 has 14 amino acids. For the CDR3, the DNA is TGTGCCAGCAGTAGACAGGGGACCGCCTACGAGCAGTACGTC. Protein sequence: CASSRQGTAYEQYV.

The V call is TRBV10-3, the J call TRBJ2-1; tentative D call: TRBD1 (6 bases). The germline gives CDR1 ENHRY, CDR2 SYGVKD. The CDR3 consists of 15 residues. V lost 4 bases, J lost 3 bases, and 13 bases lay in between. Here the CDR3 DNA reads TGTGCCATCAGTGTGAAGGGGGACGTCTACAATGAGCAGTTCTTC. This encodes CAISVKGDVYNEQFF.

This chain joins TRBV28 and TRBJ2-7, with 10 bases fitting TRBD2. The length of the CDR3 is 15 residues. The V segment lost 6 bases and the J segment 6 bases; nucleotides outside the gene matches: 11. CDR1 and CDR2 (germline): MDHEN, SYDVKM. CDR3 sequence (DNA): TGTGCCAGCAGGAGGAGCGGGGGGGCAGCCGCCGAGCAGTACTTC. Translating it yields CASRRSGGAAAEQYF.

The rearrangement uses TRBV15 and TRBJ2-7; a possible D gene is TRBD2 (6 bases). Trimming removed 1 base from V and 4 bases from J, with 8 bases in between. This CDR3 region has 13 residues. In germline, CDR1 is LNHNV, CDR2 YYDKDF (reference sequence). CDR3 nucleotides: TGTGCCACCAGCAGAGGGACTATTTACGAGCAGTACGTC. It yields the protein CATSRGTIYEQYV.

The chain joins TRBV7-9 to TRBJ2-1; D is ambiguous. Looked up from germline, CDR1 is SEHNR and CDR2 is FQNEAQ (reference sequence). Trimming took off 0 bases at V and 8 bases at J, with 11 bases between the two ends. There are 14 residues in the CDR3. CDR3 loop: CASSLASEPHEQFF. In nucleotides, the CDR3 is TGTGCCAGCAGCTTAGCATCAGAGCCCCATGAGCAGTTCTTC.